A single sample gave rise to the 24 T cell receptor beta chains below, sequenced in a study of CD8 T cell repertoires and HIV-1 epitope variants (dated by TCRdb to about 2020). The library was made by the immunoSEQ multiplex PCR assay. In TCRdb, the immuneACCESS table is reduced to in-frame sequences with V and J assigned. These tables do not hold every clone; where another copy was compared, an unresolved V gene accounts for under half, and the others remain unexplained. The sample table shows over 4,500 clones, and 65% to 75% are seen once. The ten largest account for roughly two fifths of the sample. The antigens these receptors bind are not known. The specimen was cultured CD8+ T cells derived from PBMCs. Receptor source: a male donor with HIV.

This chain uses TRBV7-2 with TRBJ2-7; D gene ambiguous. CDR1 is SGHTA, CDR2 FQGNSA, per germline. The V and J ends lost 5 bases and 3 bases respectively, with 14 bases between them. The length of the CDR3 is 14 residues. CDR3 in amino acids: CASSPLLGSYEQYF. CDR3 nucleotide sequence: TGTGCCAGCAGCCCCCTCTTAGGCAGCTACGAGCAGTACTTC.

CDR3 protein: CASSLGWNTEAFF. The CDR3 nucleotides are TGTGCCAGCAGCCTGGGGTGGAACACTGAAGCTTTCTTT. The chain joins TRBV14 to TRBJ1-1; D unclear. The CDR3 has 13 amino acids. Germline V gives CDR1 SGHDN, CDR2 FVKESK. V shed 4 bases and J shed 1 base, with 7 bases lying between them. The full variable domain, its missing parts supplied by reference TRBV14 and TRBJ1-1, is EAGVTQFPSHSVIEKGQTVTLRCDPISGHDNLYWYRRVMGKEIKFLLHFVKESKQDESGMPNNRFLAERTGGTYSTLKVQPAELEDSGVYFCASSLGWNTEAFFGQGTRLTVV.

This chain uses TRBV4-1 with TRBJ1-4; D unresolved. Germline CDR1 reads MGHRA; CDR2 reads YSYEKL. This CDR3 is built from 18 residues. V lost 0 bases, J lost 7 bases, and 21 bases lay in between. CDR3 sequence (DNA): TGCGCCAGCAGCCAAGAGAGAAAGCTTTCAACTAATAGTGAAAAACTGTTTTTT. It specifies CASSQERKLSTNSEKLFF.

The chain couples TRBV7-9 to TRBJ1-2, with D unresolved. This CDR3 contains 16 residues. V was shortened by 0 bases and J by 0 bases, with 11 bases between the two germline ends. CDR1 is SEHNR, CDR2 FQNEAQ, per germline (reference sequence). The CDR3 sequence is CASSLARVEANYGYTF. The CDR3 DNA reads TGTGCCAGCAGCTTAGCGAGGGTAGAAGCTAACTATGGCTACACCTTC.

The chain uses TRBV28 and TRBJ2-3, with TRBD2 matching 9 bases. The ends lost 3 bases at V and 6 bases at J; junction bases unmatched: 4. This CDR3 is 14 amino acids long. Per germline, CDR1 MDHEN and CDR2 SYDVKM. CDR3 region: CASSFLAGDDTQYF. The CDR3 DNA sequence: TGTGCCAGCAGTTTTTTAGCGGGAGATGATACGCAGTATTTT. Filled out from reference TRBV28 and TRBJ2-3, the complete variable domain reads DVKVTQSSRYLVKRTGEKVFLECVQDMDHENMFWYRQDPGLGLRLIYFSYDVKMKEKGDIPEGYSVSREKKERFSLILESASTNQTSMYLCASSFLAGDDTQYFGPGTRLTVL.

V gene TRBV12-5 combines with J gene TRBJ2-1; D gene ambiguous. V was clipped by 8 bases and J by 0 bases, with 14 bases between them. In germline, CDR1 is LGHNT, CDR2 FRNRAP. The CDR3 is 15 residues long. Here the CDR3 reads CASRVEDSSYNEQFF. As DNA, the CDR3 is TGTGCTAGTCGCGTTGAGGATAGCTCCTACAATGAGCAGTTCTTC.

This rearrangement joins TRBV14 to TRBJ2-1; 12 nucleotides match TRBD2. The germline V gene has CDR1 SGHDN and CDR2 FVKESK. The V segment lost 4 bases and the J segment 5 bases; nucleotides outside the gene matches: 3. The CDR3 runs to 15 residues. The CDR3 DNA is TGTGCCAGCAGCCGACTAGCGGGGGTCGACAATGAGCAGTTCTTC. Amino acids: CASSRLAGVDNEQFF.

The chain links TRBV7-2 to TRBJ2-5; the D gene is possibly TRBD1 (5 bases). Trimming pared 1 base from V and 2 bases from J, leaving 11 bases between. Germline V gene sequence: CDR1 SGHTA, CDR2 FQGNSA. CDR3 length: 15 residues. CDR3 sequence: CASSLVDRSQETQYF. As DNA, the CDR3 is TGTGCCAGCAGCTTAGTAGACAGATCACAAGAGACCCAGTACTTC.

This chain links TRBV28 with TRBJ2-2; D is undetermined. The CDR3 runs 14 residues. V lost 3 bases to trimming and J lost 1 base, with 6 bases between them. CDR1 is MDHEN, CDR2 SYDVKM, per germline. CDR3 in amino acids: CASSFLVNTGELFF. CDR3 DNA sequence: TGTGCCAGCAGTTTCCTCGTGAACACCGGGGAGCTGTTTTTT.

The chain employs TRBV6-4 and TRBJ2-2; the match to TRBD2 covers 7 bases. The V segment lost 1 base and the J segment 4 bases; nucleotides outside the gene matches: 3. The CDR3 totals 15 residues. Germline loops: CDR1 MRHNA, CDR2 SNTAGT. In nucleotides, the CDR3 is TGTGCCAGCAGTGACTTGACGGGGGGCACCGGGGAGCTGTTTTTT. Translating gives CASSDLTGGTGELFF.

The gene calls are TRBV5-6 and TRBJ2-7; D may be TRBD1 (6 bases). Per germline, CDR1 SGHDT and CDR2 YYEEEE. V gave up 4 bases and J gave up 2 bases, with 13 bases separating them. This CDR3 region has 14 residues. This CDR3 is CASSLTGSAYEQYF. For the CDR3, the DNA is TGTGCCAGCAGCCTGACAGGTTCCGCCTACGAGCAGTACTTC.

This CDR3 reads CAWTAPTGGLVGYTF. Here the CDR3 DNA reads TGTGCCTGGACCGCCCCCACAGGGGGCTTGGTTGGCTACACCTTC. The chain joins TRBV30 to TRBJ1-2, with 9 positions matching TRBD1. The CDR3 extends over 15 amino acids. Germline V gene data show CDR1 as GTSNPN and CDR2 as SVGIG (reference sequence). The V segment lost 4 bases and the J segment 7 bases; nucleotides outside the gene matches: 13.

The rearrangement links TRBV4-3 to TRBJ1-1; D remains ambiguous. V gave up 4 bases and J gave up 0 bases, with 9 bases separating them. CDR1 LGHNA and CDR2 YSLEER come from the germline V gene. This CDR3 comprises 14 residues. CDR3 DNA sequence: TGCGCCAGCAGCCCGAAGAGAGTGAACACTGAAGCTTTCTTT. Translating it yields CASSPKRVNTEAFF.

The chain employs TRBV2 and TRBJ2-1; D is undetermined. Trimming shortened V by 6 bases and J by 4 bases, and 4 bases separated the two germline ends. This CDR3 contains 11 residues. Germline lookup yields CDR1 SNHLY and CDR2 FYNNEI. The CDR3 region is CASREYNEQFF. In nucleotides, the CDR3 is TGTGCCAGCAGGGAGTACAATGAGCAGTTCTTC.

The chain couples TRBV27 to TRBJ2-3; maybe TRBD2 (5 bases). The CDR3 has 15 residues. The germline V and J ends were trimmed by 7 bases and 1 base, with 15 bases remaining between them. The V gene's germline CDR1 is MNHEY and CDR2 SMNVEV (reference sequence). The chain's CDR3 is CASTSLGLGTDTQYF. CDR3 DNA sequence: TGTGCCAGCACTTCACTAGGGCTGGGCACAGATACGCAGTATTTT.

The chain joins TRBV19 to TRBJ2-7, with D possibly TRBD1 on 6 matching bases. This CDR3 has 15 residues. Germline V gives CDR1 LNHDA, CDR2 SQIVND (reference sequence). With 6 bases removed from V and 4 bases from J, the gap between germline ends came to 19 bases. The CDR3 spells CASSSASRGKYEQYF. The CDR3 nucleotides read TGTGCCAGTAGCTCGGCCAGCAGGGGCAAATACGAGCAGTACTTC.

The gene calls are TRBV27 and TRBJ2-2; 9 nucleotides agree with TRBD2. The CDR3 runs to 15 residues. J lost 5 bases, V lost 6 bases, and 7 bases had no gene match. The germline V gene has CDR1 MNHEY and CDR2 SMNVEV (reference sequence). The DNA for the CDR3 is TGTGCCAGCAGCGACAAAGCGGGGGGAACCGGGGAGCTGTTTTTT. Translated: CASSDKAGGTGELFF.

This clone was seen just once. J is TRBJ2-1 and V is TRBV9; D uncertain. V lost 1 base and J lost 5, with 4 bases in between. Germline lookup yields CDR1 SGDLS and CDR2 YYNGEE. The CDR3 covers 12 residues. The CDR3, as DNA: TGTGCCAGCAGCGTACTCAACAATGAGCAGTTCTTC. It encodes CASSVLNNEQFF.

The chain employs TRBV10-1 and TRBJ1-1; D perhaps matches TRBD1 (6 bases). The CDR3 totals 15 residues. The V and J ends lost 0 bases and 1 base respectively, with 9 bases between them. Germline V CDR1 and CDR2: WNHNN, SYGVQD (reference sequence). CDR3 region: CASSESRGANTEAFF. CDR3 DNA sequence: TGCGCCAGCAGTGAGTCGCGGGGGGCGAACACTGAAGCTTTCTTT.

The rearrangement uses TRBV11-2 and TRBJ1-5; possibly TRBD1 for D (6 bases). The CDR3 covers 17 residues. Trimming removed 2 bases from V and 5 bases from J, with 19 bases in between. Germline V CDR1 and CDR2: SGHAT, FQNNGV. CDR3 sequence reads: CASSLSATGGRHQPQHF. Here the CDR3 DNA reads TGTGCCAGCAGCTTATCGGCTACTGGGGGGCGTCATCAGCCCCAGCATTTT. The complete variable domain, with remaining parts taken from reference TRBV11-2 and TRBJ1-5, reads EAGVAQSPRYKIIEKRQSVAFWCNPISGHATLYWYQQILGQGPKLLIQFQNNGVVDDSQLPKDRFSAERLKGVDSTLKIQPAKLEDSAVYLCASSLSATGGRHQPQHFGDGTRLSIL.

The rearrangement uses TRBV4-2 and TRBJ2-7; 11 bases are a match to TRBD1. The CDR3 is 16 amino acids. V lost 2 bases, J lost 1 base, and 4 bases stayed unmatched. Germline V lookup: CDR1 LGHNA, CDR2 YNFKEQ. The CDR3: CASSQNRDRGSYEQYF. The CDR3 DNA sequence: TGTGCCAGCAGCCAAAACCGGGACAGGGGGTCCTACGAGCAGTACTTC.

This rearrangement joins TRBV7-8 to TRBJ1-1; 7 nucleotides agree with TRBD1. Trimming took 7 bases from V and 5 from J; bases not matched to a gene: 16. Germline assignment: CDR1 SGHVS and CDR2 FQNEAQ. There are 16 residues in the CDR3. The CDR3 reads CASTNRNRGLKTEAFF. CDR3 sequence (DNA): TGTGCCAGCACCAACCGAAATAGGGGGCTTAAAACTGAAGCTTTCTTT.

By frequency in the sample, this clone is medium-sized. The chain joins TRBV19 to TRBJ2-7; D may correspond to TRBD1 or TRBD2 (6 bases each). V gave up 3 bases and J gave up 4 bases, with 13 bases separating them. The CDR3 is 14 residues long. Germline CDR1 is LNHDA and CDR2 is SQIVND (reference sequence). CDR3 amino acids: CASSISSGAYEQYF. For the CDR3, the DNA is TGTGCCAGTAGTATCTCGTCGGGGGCTTACGAGCAGTACTTC. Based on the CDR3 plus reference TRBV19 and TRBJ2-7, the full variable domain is DGGITQSPKYLFRKEGQNVTLSCEQNLNHDAMYWYRQDPGQGLRLIYYSQIVNDFQKGDIAEGYSVSREKKESFPLTVTSAQKNPTAFYLCASSISSGAYEQYFGPGTRLTVT.

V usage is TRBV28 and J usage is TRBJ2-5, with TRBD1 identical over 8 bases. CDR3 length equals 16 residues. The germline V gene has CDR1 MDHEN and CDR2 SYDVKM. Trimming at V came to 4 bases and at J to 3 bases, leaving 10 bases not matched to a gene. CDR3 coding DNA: TGTGCCAGCAGTTCCCCGGGACAGGAGAGTAAAGAGACCCAGTACTTC. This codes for CASSSPGQESKETQYF.